What follows are 7 T cell receptor beta chains derived from one specimen sequenced in a study of blood T cell repertoires in COVID-19. Profiling relied on immunoSEQ multiplex PCR, and the TCRdb table lists in-frame clones only, not all of them. The sample contains 90,000 or so clones, 75% to 90% of which appear only once. The sequenced material came from peripheral blood. These receptors were taken from a man aged 60-69 years with COVID-19, enrolled during active disease.

The CDR3 spells CASRSGFNQPQHF. CDR3 sequence (DNA): TGTGCCAGCAGAAGCGGTTTCAATCAGCCCCAGCATTTT. The V and J genes are TRBV6-6 and TRBJ1-5; D gene uncertain. The CDR3 sequence is 13 residues long. V was cut by 6 bases and J by 3 bases, with 9 bases left in between. Germline CDR1 is MNHNY and CDR2 is SVGAGI (reference sequence).

CDR3 DNA sequence: TGTGCCAGCAGTATTGGGCGGGATTTCACAGATACGCAGTATTTT. This encodes CASSIGRDFTDTQYF. The chain uses TRBV5-8 and TRBJ2-3; TRBD2 is a possible D gene (6 bases). In germline, CDR1 is SGHTS, CDR2 YDEGEE. This CDR3 has 15 residues. The ends were cut back, 5 bases at V and 2 bases at J, with 15 bases in the middle.

V is TRBV6-5 and J is TRBJ1-2, with 11 bases aligning to TRBD1. V was clipped by 2 bases and J by 8 bases; unmatched bases: 4. Per the germline V gene, CDR1 is MNHEY and CDR2 is SVGAGI. CDR3 length: 14 amino acids. Written as DNA, the CDR3 is TGTGCCAGCAGTTACGGACAGGGGGCTTTCGGCTACACCTTC. Protein sequence: CASSYGQGAFGYTF.

The chain joins TRBV3-1 (or the pseudogene TRBV3-2) to TRBJ1-3; 7 positions match TRBD1. Germline V lookup: CDR1 LGHDT, CDR2 YNNKEL (reference sequence). CDR3 size: 15 residues. V shed 3 bases and J 1 base; nucleotides not matched to a gene: 3. In nucleotides, the CDR3 is TGTGCCAGCAGCCAGAGACAGGGATCTGGAAACACCATATATTTT. It codes for CASSQRQGSGNTIYF.

V and J are TRBV5-4 and TRBJ2-7, with 9 positions matching TRBD1. The CDR3 consists of 14 residues. CDR1 and CDR2 (germline): SGHNT, YYREEE (reference sequence). J gave up 5 bases and V 2 bases, and 5 bases lay outside the gene matches. DNA of the CDR3: TGTGCCAGCAGCTTAGCCGGGACAGGGAACGAGCAGTACTTC. Encoded protein: CASSLAGTGNEQYF.

The CDR3 sequence is CASSGPGGTEAFF. The CDR3 nucleotides read TGCGCCAGCAGCGGCCCCGGGGGGACTGAAGCTTTCTTT. The V gene is TRBV5-1, the J gene TRBJ1-1; D is possibly TRBD1 (5 bases). The CDR3 has 13 amino acids. Germline assignment: CDR1 SGHRS and CDR2 YFSETQ. V lost 4 bases to trimming and J lost 5 bases, with 12 bases between them.

This chain links TRBV5-4 with TRBJ2-5; 8 bases are a match to TRBD1. The trim removed 4 bases at V and 5 bases at J, leaving 13 bases unmatched. This CDR3 is built from 16 residues. Germline V CDR1 and CDR2: SGHNT, YYREEE (reference sequence). The CDR3 loop reads CASSLANRQGSETQYF. CDR3 DNA: TGTGCCAGCAGCCTCGCGAACCGACAGGGGTCGGAGACCCAGTACTTC.